These T cell receptor beta chains were read from a single sample in a study of shared clonotypes between healthy human individuals. Sequencing used immunoSEQ multiplex PCR; TCRdb keeps in-frame clones, though not all of them. Here the sample spans millions of clones, 85% to 95% being singletons. The sample taken for sequencing was naive CD4+ T cells from PBMCs. The receptor set was obtained from a man aged 18 to 29 in good health. Some clones in this sample may be carry-over from other donors' samples. Both conserved end residues are trimmed from each CDR3. Fields, in order: V gene, CDR3 length, CDR3 protein.

TRBV18 13 ASSPSRGGAETQY
TRBV5-8 12 ASRVAGSAEKLF
TRBV5-6 13 ASSPGLAGGPEQF
TRBV29-1 11 SVNRGMNTEAF
TRBV5-1 14 ASSLWSPISGNTIY
TRBV29-1 11 SVSGTGGIGQY
TRBV2 11 ASREGVLYGYT
TRBV28 14 ASSFPASALPYEQY
TRBV6-6 13 ASRLEESGPHTQY
TRBV18 12 ASSPGIQNQPQH
TRBV4-1 14 ASSQVPGTSNYGYT
TRBV6-6 13 ASSQTTWGGTEAF
TRBV29-1 11 SFDGGLADTQY
TRBV5-4 10 ASTWGGYGYT
TRBV9 15 ASSVSRLYSSYNEQF
TRBV9 14 ASSGFTGGGNEKLF
TRBV7-9 16 ASSSPRDRAFSYNEQF
TRBV27 11 ASQRGHTDTQY
TRBV7-9 15 ASSFRVQREGRETQY
TRBV28 13 ASSRPGSSYNEQF
TRBV18 10 ASSHGMGELF
TRBV28 10 GSRGSKNIQY
TRBV11-2 12 ASRLPSDLMGYT
TRBV11-3 10 ASSLDARTQY
TRBV6-5 13 ASSYGGQYTGELF
TRBV7-2 15 ASSLFSSPATNEKLF
TRBV5-8 11 ASSLAGANVLT